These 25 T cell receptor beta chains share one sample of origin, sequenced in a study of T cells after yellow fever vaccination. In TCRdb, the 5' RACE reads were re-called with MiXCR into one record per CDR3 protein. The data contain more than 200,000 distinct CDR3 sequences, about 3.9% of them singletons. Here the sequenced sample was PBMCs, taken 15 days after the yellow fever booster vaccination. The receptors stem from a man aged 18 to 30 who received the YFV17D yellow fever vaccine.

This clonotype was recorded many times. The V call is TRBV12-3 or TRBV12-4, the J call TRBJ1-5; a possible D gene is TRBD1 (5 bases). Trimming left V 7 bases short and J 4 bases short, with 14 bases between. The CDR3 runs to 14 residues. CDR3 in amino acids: CASKFGQENQPQHF. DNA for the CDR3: TGTGCCAGCAAATTCGGACAAGAAAATCAGCCCCAGCATTTT.

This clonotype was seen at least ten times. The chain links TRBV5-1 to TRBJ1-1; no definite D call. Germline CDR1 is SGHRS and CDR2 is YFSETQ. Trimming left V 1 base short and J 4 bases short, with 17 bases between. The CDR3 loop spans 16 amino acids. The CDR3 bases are TGCGCCAGCAGCTTGTTTCGGGGTAGTGACGGCACTGAAGCTTTCTTT. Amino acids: CASSLFRGSDGTEAFF.

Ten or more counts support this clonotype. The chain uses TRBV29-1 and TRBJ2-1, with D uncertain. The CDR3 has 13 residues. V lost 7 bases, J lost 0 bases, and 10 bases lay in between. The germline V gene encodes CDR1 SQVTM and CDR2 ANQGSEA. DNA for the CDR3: TGCAGCGGTGGATCCAGCTCCTACAATGAGCAGTTCTTC. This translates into CSGGSSSYNEQFF.

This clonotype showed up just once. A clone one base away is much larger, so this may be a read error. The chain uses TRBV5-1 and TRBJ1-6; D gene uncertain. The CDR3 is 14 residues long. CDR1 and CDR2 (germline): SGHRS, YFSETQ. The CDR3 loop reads CASSLDKSNSPIHF. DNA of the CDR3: TGCGCCAGCAGCTTGGACAAGTCAAATTCACCCATCCACTTT.

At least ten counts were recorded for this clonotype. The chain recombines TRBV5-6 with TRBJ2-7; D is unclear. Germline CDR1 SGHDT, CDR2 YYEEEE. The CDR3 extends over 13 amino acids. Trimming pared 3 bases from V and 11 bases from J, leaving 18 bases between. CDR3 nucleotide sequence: TGTGCCAGCAGCTCCCGAACTACCGCCAAGGAGTACGTC. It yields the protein CASSSRTTAKEYV.

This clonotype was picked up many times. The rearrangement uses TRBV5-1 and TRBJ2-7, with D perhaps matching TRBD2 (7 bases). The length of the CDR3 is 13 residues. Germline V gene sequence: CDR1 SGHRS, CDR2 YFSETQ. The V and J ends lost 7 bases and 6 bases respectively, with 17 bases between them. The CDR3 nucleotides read TGCGCCAGCCGCGGGGGCGCGGAGGTCGAGCAGTACTTC. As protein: CASRGGAEVEQYF. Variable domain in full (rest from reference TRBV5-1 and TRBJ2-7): KAGVTQTPRYLIKTRGQQVTLSCSPISGHRSVSWYQQTPGQGLQFLFEYFSETQRNKGNFPGRFSGRQFSNSRSEMNVSTLELGDSALYLCASRGGAEVEQYFGPGTRLTVT.

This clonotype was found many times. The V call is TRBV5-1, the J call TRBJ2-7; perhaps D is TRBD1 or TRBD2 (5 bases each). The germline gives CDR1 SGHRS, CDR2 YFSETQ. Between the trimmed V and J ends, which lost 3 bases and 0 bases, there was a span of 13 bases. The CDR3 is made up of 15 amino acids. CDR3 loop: CASSWDGSSSYEQYV. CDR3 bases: TGCGCCAGCAGCTGGGACGGATCTAGCTCCTACGAGCAGTACGTC.

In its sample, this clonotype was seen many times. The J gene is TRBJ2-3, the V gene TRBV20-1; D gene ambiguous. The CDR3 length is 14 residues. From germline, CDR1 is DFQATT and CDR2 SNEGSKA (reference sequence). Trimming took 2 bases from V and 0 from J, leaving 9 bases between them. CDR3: CSARPASSTDTQYF. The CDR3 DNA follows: TGCAGTGCTAGACCGGCGAGTAGCACAGATACGCAGTATTTT.

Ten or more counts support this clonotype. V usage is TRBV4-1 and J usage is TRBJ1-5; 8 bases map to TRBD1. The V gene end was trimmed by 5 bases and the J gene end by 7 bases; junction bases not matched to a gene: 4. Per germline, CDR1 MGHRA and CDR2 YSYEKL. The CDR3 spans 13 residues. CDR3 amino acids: CASSDRGSQPQHF. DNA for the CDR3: TGCGCCAGCAGCGACAGGGGAAGCCAGCCCCAGCATTTT.

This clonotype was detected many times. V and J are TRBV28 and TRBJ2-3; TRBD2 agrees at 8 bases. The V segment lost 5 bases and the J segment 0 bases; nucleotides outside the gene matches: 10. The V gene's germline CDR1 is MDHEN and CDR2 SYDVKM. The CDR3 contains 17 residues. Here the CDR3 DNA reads TGTGCCAGCAGTCCCCTAGGGGCGGGGGGTAGCACAGATACGCAGTATTTT. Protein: CASSPLGAGGSTDTQYF.

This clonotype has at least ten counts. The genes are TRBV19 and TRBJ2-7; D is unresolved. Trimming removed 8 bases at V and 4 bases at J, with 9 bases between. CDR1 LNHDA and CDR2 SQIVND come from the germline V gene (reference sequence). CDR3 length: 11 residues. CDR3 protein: CASGNTYEQYF. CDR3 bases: TGTGCCAGTGGTAACACATACGAGCAGTACTTC.

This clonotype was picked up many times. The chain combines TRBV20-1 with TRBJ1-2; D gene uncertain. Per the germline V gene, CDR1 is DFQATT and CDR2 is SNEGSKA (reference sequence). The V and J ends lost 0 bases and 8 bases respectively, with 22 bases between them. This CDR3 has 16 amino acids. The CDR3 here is CSARDPRAPSFRGYTF. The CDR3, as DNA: TGCAGTGCTAGAGATCCTAGGGCCCCGAGTTTCCGCGGCTACACCTTC.

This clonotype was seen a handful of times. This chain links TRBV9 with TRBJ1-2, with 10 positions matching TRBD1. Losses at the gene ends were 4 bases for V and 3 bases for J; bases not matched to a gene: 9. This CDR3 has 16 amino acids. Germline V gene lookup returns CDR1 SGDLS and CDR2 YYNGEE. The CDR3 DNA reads TGTGCCAGCAGCCGAGCCCGGACAGGGGGGTACTATGGCTACACCTTC. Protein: CASSRARTGGYYGYTF.

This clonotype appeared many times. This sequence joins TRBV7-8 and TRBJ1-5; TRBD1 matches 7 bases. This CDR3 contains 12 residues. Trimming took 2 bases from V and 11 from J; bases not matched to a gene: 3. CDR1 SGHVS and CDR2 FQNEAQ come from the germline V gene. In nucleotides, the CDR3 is TGTGCCAGCAGCTTAAGTCAGGGGGCCCAGCATTTT. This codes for CASSLSQGAQHF.

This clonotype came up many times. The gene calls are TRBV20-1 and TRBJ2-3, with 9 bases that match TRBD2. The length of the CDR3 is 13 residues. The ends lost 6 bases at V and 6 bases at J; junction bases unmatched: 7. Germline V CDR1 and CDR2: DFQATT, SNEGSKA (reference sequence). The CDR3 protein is CSAWRGGADTQYF. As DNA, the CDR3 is TGCAGTGCATGGCGGGGGGGCGCGGATACGCAGTATTTT.

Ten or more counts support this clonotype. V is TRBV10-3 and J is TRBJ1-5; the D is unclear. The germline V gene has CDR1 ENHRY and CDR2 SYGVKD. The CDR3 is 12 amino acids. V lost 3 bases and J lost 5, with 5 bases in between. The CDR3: CAISDRDQPQHF. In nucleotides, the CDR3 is TGTGCCATCAGTGACCGAGATCAGCCCCAGCATTTT.

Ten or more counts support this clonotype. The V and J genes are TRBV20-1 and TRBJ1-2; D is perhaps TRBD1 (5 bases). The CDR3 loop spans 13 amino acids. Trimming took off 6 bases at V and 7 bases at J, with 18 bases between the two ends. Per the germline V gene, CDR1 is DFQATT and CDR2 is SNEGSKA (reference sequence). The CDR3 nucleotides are TGCAGTGCCCCAGCAGGGCAGGGCATTGGCTACACCTTC. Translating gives CSAPAGQGIGYTF.

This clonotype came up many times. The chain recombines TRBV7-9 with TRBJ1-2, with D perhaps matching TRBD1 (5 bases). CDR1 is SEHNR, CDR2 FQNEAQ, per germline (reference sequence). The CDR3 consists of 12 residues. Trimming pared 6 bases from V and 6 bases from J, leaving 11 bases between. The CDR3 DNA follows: TGTGCCAGCAGAACGTGGGGGAATGGCTACACCTTC. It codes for CASRTWGNGYTF.

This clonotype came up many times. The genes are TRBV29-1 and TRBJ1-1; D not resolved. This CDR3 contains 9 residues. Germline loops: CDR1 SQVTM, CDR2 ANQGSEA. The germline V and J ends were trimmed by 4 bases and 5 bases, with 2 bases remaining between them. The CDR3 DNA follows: TGCAGCGTTGGGACTGAAGCTTTCTTT. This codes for CSVGTEAFF.

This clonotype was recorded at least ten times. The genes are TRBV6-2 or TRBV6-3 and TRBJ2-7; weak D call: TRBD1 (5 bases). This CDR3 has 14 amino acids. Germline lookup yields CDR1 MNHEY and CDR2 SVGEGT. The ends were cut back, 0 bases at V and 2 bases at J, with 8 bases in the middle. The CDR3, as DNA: TGTGCCAGCAGTTACTCGACAGTCACCTACGAGCAGTACGTC. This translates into CASSYSTVTYEQYV.

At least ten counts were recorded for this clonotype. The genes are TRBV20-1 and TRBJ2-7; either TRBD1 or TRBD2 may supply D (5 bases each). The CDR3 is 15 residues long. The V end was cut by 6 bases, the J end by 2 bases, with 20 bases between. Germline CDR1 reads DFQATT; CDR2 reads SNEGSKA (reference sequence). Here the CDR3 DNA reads TGCAGTGCCAATTCCCTTACGGGGACGACCTACGAGCAGTACTTC. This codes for CSANSLTGTTYEQYF.

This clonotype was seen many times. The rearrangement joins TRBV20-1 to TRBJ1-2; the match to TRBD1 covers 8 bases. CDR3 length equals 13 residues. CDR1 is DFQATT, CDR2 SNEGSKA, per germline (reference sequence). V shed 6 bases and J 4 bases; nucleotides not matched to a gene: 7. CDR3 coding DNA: TGCAGTGCCCGCCCCGGGACAGGCTATGGCTACACCTTC. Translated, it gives CSARPGTGYGYTF.

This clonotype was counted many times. CDR3 nucleotide sequence: TGTGCCAGCAGTGCCTCCACGGGGCGGGGGGGATACAATGAGCAGTTCTTC. It is translated as CASSASTGRGGYNEQFF. The V gene is TRBV25-1, the J gene TRBJ2-1, with TRBD2 matching 9 bases. The CDR3 loop spans 17 amino acids. With 4 bases clipped from V and 4 bases from J, the junction kept 11 bases outside the gene matches. CDR1 MGHDK and CDR2 SYGVNS come from the germline V gene.

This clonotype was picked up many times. In DNA, the CDR3 is TGCGCCAGCAGCTTGGACCGGACAGGGATACAGACCCAGTACTTC. Residues: CASSLDRTGIQTQYF. The chain links TRBV5-1 to TRBJ2-5, with 8 bases that match TRBD1. The CDR3 loop spans 15 amino acids. CDR1 SGHRS and CDR2 YFSETQ come from the germline V gene. V dropped 0 bases and J dropped 6; count of bases not matched to a gene: 7.

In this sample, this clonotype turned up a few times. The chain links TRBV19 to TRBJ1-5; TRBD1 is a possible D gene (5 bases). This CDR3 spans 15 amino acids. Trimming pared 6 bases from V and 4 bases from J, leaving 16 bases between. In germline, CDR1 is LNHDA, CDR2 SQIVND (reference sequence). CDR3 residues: CASRRTGALNQPQHF. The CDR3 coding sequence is TGTGCCAGTAGAAGAACAGGTGCCCTTAATCAGCCCCAGCATTTT.